The rows below give T cell receptor beta chains drawn from one sample of a study of blood T cell repertoires in COVID-19. Method: immunoSEQ multiplex PCR; TCRdb's copy keeps in-frame clones and lacks some. The sample consists of under 45,000 clones, 89% of them appearing once. Sequencing was done on a sample of peripheral blood. All receptors derive from a human donor in a cohort sampled during active COVID-19. Both conserved end residues are part of each CDR3. A D gene is named only where the DNA matches it firmly. The listing skips clone size in some rows; elsewhere it reads once, few, many or a size class.

clone size: NA
V gene: TRBV7-2
J gene: TRBJ1-5
D gene: TRBD1
CDR3 protein: CASSSGQGSNQPQHF
CDR3 DNA: TGTGCCAGCAGCTCGGGACAGGGTAGCAATCAGCCCCAGCATTTT

clone size: NA
V gene: TRBV4-3
J gene: TRBJ2-7
D gene: TRBD1
CDR3 protein: CASSLDRGASYEQYF
CDR3 DNA: TGCGCCAGCAGCCTGGACAGGGGGGCGTCCTACGAGCAGTACTTC

clone size: NA
V gene: TRBV27
J gene: TRBJ1-1
D gene: NA
CDR3 protein: CASSLSGLLANTEAFF
CDR3 DNA: TGTGCCAGCAGTTTATCCGGTCTTCTCGCGAACACTGAAGCTTTCTTT

clone size: NA
V gene: TRBV21-1
J gene: TRBJ1-2
D gene: NA
CDR3 protein: CASSSGGQGAFNYGYTF
CDR3 DNA: TGTGCCAGCAGCTCAGGGGGCCAGGGGGCTTTTAACTATGGCTACACCTTC

clone size: once
V gene: TRBV7-8
J gene: TRBJ2-7
D gene: TRBD2
CDR3 protein: CASGGAYEQYF
CDR3 DNA: TGTGCCAGCGGGGGGGCCTACGAGCAGTACTTC

clone size: NA
V gene: TRBV24-1
J gene: TRBJ1-1
D gene: NA
CDR3 protein: CATMTGTGGRGRTEAFF
CDR3 DNA: TGTGCCACCATGACGGGCACGGGGGGACGAGGGAGAACTGAAGCTTTCTTT

clone size: NA
V gene: TRBV11-2
J gene: TRBJ2-2
D gene: NA
CDR3 protein: CASSPSGTGELFF
CDR3 DNA: TGTGCCAGCAGCCCCTCGGGCACCGGGGAGCTGTTTTTT

clone size: NA
V gene: TRBV4-2
J gene: TRBJ1-1
D gene: TRBD1
CDR3 protein: CASSQETGVDTEAFF
CDR3 DNA: TGTGCCAGCAGCCAAGAGACAGGGGTGGACACTGAAGCTTTCTTT

clone size: NA
V gene: TRBV5-1
J gene: TRBJ1-2
D gene: NA
CDR3 protein: CASSLDDTIYGYTF
CDR3 DNA: TGCGCCAGCAGCTTGGACGACACGATCTATGGCTACACCTTC

clone size: NA
V gene: TRBV10-3
J gene: TRBJ1-1
D gene: TRBD1
CDR3 protein: CAISELTGEAFF
CDR3 DNA: TGTGCCATCAGTGAGTTGACAGGGGAAGCTTTCTTT

clone size: NA
V gene: TRBV5-6
J gene: TRBJ2-7
D gene: TRBD1
CDR3 protein: CASSSEGQGMYEQYF
CDR3 DNA: TGTGCCAGCAGCTCAGAGGGACAGGGTATGTACGAGCAGTACTTC

clone size: NA
V gene: TRBV6-5
J gene: TRBJ1-1
D gene: TRBD1
CDR3 protein: CASSRGQLMNTEAFF
CDR3 DNA: TGTGCCAGCAGCCGGGGACAGCTCATGAACACTGAAGCTTTCTTT

clone size: NA
V gene: TRBV9
J gene: TRBJ1-3
D gene: NA
CDR3 protein: CASSKAGPGNTIYF
CDR3 DNA: TGTGCCAGCAGCAAGGCAGGGCCCGGAAACACCATATATTTT

clone size: NA
V gene: TRBV5-6
J gene: TRBJ2-7
D gene: NA
CDR3 protein: CASSPRVGGSYEQYF
CDR3 DNA: TGTGCCAGCAGCCCCCGTGTAGGGGGTTCCTACGAGCAGTACTTC

clone size: NA
V gene: TRBV19
J gene: TRBJ2-7
D gene: TRBD1
CDR3 protein: CASSMDRETYEQYF
CDR3 DNA: TGTGCCAGTAGTATGGACAGGGAAACCTACGAGCAGTACTTC

clone size: NA
V gene: TRBV5-4
J gene: TRBJ2-7
D gene: TRBD1
CDR3 protein: CASSGGTGGGYEQYF
CDR3 DNA: TGTGCCAGCAGCGGAGGGACAGGGGGCGGCTACGAGCAGTACTTC

clone size: NA
V gene: TRBV4-1
J gene: TRBJ1-2
D gene: NA
CDR3 protein: CASSQDDRGSLYGYTF
CDR3 DNA: TGCGCCAGCAGCCAAGATGATAGAGGATCCCTCTATGGCTACACCTTC